Listed here are 12 T cell receptor beta chains from one sample, sequenced in a study of blood T cell repertoires in COVID-19 (dated by TCRdb to the early 2020s). The library was made by the immunoSEQ multiplex PCR assay. The source is immuneACCESS, and TCRdb retained only in-frame sequences with V and J called. Part of the clones is not carried over; for the studies checked, unresolved V genes explain less than half of this, and the remainder is unexplained. This sample is represented by 220,000 or so clones; approximately 90% of them were singletons. Of the sample, roughly 10% is held by the ten largest clones. Sample: peripheral blood. The receptor source for this set is a woman in her 50s with COVID-19, enrolled during active disease.

The chain employs TRBV11-2 and TRBJ1-4, with a weak D call TRBD1 (5 bases). The V end lost 5 bases, the J end lost 0 bases, and 13 bases lay between the germline ends. This CDR3 contains 16 residues. Looked up from germline, CDR1 is SGHAT and CDR2 is FQNNGV. CDR3 in DNA: TGTGCCAGCAGCGAAGGGGACTTTGCAACTAATGAAAAACTGTTTTTT. Its translation: CASSEGDFATNEKLFF.

V gene TRBV2 combines with J gene TRBJ1-2; 8 positions match TRBD1. Trimming at V came to 7 bases and at J to 4 bases, leaving 5 bases not matched to a gene. The CDR3 extends over 13 amino acids. CDR1 SNHLY and CDR2 FYNNEI come from the germline V gene. CDR3 region: CASTARGPYGYTF. DNA of the CDR3: TGTGCCAGCACCGCCAGGGGGCCCTATGGCTACACCTTC.

This chain joins TRBV14 and TRBJ2-3; D ambiguous. From germline, CDR1 is SGHDN and CDR2 FVKESK. The length of the CDR3 is 12 residues. Trimming took off 1 base at V and 12 bases at J, with 11 bases between the two ends. The CDR3 coding sequence is TGTGCCAGCAGCCAAGGGAGAGCCCTACAGTATTTT. It specifies CASSQGRALQYF.

The rearrangement uses TRBV19 and TRBJ1-1, with 8 bases matching TRBD1. The junction had 6 bases not matched to a gene; V was cut back by 8 bases and J by 1 base. The CDR3 has 14 residues. CDR1 is LNHDA, CDR2 SQIVND, per germline (reference sequence). As DNA, the CDR3 is TGTGCCAGTCGGACAGGGCCGAGGAACACTGAAGCTTTCTTT. Its translation is CASRTGPRNTEAFF.

For the CDR3, the DNA is TGTGCCAGTGGTACAGGAGGGCTCACAGATACGCAGTATTTT. Its protein is CASGTGGLTDTQYF. This chain links TRBV19 with TRBJ2-3, with a weak D call TRBD2 (6 bases). V gave up 8 bases and J gave up 2 bases, with 14 bases separating them. Per germline, CDR1 LNHDA and CDR2 SQIVND (reference sequence). The CDR3 contains 14 residues.

The rearrangement uses TRBV27 and TRBJ1-2; TRBD1 is a possible D gene (6 bases). CDR1 is MNHEY, CDR2 SMNVEV, per germline (reference sequence). The CDR3 has 14 residues. Trimming took 4 bases from V and 4 from J, leaving 13 bases between them. The chain's CDR3 is CASSSGGLPYGYTF. The CDR3 bases are TGTGCCAGCAGTTCCGGGGGGCTTCCCTATGGCTACACCTTC.

The CDR3 DNA sequence: TGTGCCAGCAGTGCGGACACCCCGGAGGAAGCTTTCTTT. This sequence encodes CASSADTPEEAFF. The J gene is TRBJ1-1, the V gene TRBV2, with a weak D call TRBD1 (5 bases). Germline assignment: CDR1 SNHLY and CDR2 FYNNEI. The ends were cut back, 4 bases at V and 8 bases at J, with 14 bases in the middle. This CDR3 comprises 13 residues.

In its sample, this clone was seen once. The chain recombines TRBV7-9 with TRBJ1-2; D ambiguous. Trimming left V 5 bases short and J 8 bases short, with 15 bases between. This CDR3 spans 13 amino acids. Germline V lookup: CDR1 SEHNR, CDR2 FQNEAQ (reference sequence). CDR3 region: CASSPLGASGYTF. The CDR3 DNA is TGTGCCAGCAGCCCGCTGGGAGCGAGCGGCTACACCTTC. The full variable domain, completed using reference TRBV7-9 and TRBJ1-2, is DTGVSQNPRHKITKRGQNVTFRCDPISEHNRLYWYRQTLGQGPEFLTYFQNEAQLEKSRLLSDRFSAERPKGSFSTLEIQRTEQGDSAMYLCASSPLGASGYTFGSGTRLTVV.

V gene TRBV18 combines with J gene TRBJ1-3; D uncertain. The CDR3 totals 13 residues. V gave up 3 bases and J gave up 7 bases, with 10 bases separating them. In germline, CDR1 is KGHSH, CDR2 LQKENI. In DNA, the CDR3 is TGTGCCAGCTCACCTTCTGGGCTCAACACCATATATTTT. This sequence encodes CASSPSGLNTIYF.

The CDR3, as DNA: TGTGCCAGCAGCTTACCTCCTTTCGGGAACACTGAAGCTTTCTTT. The encoded protein is CASSLPPFGNTEAFF. The chain couples TRBV11-2 to TRBJ1-1; D is unclear. Trimming removed 2 bases at V and 1 base at J, with 11 bases between. The CDR3 runs 15 residues. Germline V gene lookup returns CDR1 SGHAT and CDR2 FQNNGV.

The genes are TRBV5-1 and TRBJ2-3; 11 bases agree with TRBD2. The CDR3 runs to 17 residues. The trim removed 0 bases at V and 4 bases at J, leaving 7 bases unmatched. Germline assignment: CDR1 SGHRS and CDR2 YFSETQ. The CDR3 nucleotides read TGCGCCAGCAGCTTGGAAGGACTAGCGGGTCTGGCAGATACGCAGTATTTT. It is translated as CASSLEGLAGLADTQYF.

The chain employs TRBV19 and TRBJ2-1; 8 positions agree with TRBD2. Trimming removed 4 bases from V and 7 bases from J; junction bases left unmatched: 12. The CDR3 runs 16 residues. Germline CDR1 reads LNHDA; CDR2 reads SQIVND (reference sequence). CDR3 DNA: TGTGCCAGTAGTAGCAATAGCGGGGTAGTAGTGAATGAGCAGTTCTTC. As protein: CASSSNSGVVVNEQFF.